The 11 T cell receptor beta chains given below trace back to one sample, sequenced in a study of OX40 agonist ivuxolimab in advanced cancers. Profiling relied on immunoSEQ multiplex PCR, and the TCRdb table lists in-frame clones only, not all of them. Here the sample spans around 68,000 clones, roughly nine tenths being singletons. The specimen was CD4+ or CD8+ T cells sorted from blood, collected in a trial of the OX40 agonist ivuxolimab. These receptors came from an adult with an advanced solid tumor such as melanoma, head and neck, liver or kidney cancer.

The chain has TRBV10-3 and TRBJ2-1, with D unresolved. This CDR3 comprises 13 residues. The germline gives CDR1 ENHRY, CDR2 SYGVKD. Trimming cost V 6 bases and J 8 bases, with 14 bases left between them. CDR3 bases: TGTGCCATCAGCTCTCCAGGTCAGTATGAGCAGTTCTTC. Protein sequence: CAISSPGQYEQFF.

This clone was recorded a few times. The gene calls are TRBV27 and TRBJ2-3, with D tentatively TRBD1 or TRBD2 (5 bases each). The CDR3 has 13 amino acids. From germline, CDR1 is MNHEY and CDR2 SMNVEV (reference sequence). V lost 7 bases to trimming and J lost 2 bases, with 10 bases between them. CDR3 sequence: CASTGASTDTQYF. CDR3 bases: TGTGCCAGCACCGGGGCTTCCACAGATACGCAGTATTTT.

The chain recombines TRBV27 with TRBJ1-2; the match to TRBD1 covers 7 bases. There are 13 residues in the CDR3. Trimming at V came to 5 bases and at J to 2 bases, leaving 2 bases not matched to a gene. Germline CDR1 MNHEY, CDR2 SMNVEV (reference sequence). As DNA, the CDR3 is TGTGCCAGCAGTCCGACAGGGAACTATGGCTACACCTTC. It translates to CASSPTGNYGYTF.

This clone was seen a single time. The chain couples TRBV21-1 to TRBJ1-2; TRBD1 is taken as the D call from the table, unchecked against the DNA. TRBV21-1 is recorded as a pseudogene. The length of the CDR3 is 18 residues. CDR3 nucleotide sequence: TGTGCCAGCAGCTCTCGGACCGGGACAGGAGCCGACAACTATGGCTACACCTTC. Translation gives CASSSRTGTGADNYGYTF.

The rearrangement uses TRBV27 and TRBJ1-1, with D uncertain. Germline values: CDR1 MNHEY, CDR2 SMNVEV (reference sequence). Trimming pared 1 base from V and 4 bases from J, leaving 10 bases between. The CDR3 has 14 residues. The CDR3 loop is CASSLLGPATEAFF. In DNA, the CDR3 is TGTGCCAGCAGTTTATTAGGACCTGCCACTGAAGCTTTCTTT.

The chain recombines TRBV28 with TRBJ1-6; D not resolved. Germline V lookup: CDR1 MDHEN, CDR2 SYDVKM. The CDR3 is 13 amino acids. The germline V and J ends were trimmed by 8 bases and 9 bases, with 14 bases remaining between them. Here the CDR3 DNA reads TGTGCCAGCGCCGGTGGGTTGAGTTCACCCCTCCACTTT. Residues: CASAGGLSSPLHF.

This chain uses TRBV30 with TRBJ2-1, with 12 positions matching TRBD2. Germline loops: CDR1 GTSNPN, CDR2 SVGIG (reference sequence). J lost 0 bases, V lost 3 bases, and 0 bases had no gene match. There are 15 residues in the CDR3. The CDR3 loop reads CAWRTSGSSYNEQFF. The CDR3, as DNA: TGTGCCTGGAGGACTAGCGGGAGCTCCTACAATGAGCAGTTCTTC.

The J gene is TRBJ1-1, the V gene TRBV15; D is unresolved. Trimming removed 3 bases from V and 0 bases from J, with 8 bases in between. The CDR3 sequence is 14 residues long. Germline V gives CDR1 LNHNV, CDR2 YYDKDF (reference sequence). CDR3 coding DNA: TGTGCCACCAGCAGGGGTACAGTGAACACTGAAGCTTTCTTT. This sequence encodes CATSRGTVNTEAFF.

The gene calls are TRBV6-6 and TRBJ1-6; D call uncertain. Deletions cut 2 bases from V and 7 bases from J, with 6 bases between. The V gene's germline CDR1 is MNHNY and CDR2 SVGAGI (reference sequence). The CDR3 runs to 13 residues. The CDR3: CASSYRVNSPLHF. Here the CDR3 DNA reads TGTGCCAGCAGTTACCGGGTAAATTCACCCCTCCACTTT.

The chain is built from TRBV28 and TRBJ2-7, with D possibly matching TRBD1 (7 bases). Between the trimmed V and J ends, which lost 5 bases and 12 bases, there was a span of 26 bases. The CDR3 runs 15 residues. CDR1 and CDR2 (germline): MDHEN, SYDVKM. The CDR3 is CASSRRPRDRDFWYF. The CDR3 DNA sequence: TGTGCCAGCAGTCGACGCCCTAGAGACAGGGACTTTTGGTACTTC.

By proportion, this clone is medium-sized (0.01 to 0.1%). J is TRBJ2-1 and V is TRBV7-8; 9 nucleotides match TRBD2. The germline V gene has CDR1 SGHVS and CDR2 FQNEAQ. CDR3 length: 13 amino acids. V was pared by 1 base and J by 10 bases, with 2 bases of the junction left unmatched. The CDR3 region is CASSLGGRVEQFF. As DNA, the CDR3 is TGTGCCAGCAGCTTAGGCGGGAGGGTGGAGCAGTTCTTC.